A single sample gave rise to the 20 T cell receptor beta chains below, sequenced in a study of shared clonotypes between healthy human individuals. Assay: immunoSEQ multiplex PCR; the TCRdb copy retains only in-frame clones and omits some. The sample consists of roughly 2,500,000 clones, 93% of them appearing once. The sequencing input was naive CD4+ T cells from PBMCs. Described subset: CD45RA+ positively selected. These receptors all stem from a man aged 18 to 30 in good health. Some clones in this sample may be carry-over from other donors' samples.

This chain connects TRBV4-1 to TRBJ2-7, with 8 bases fitting TRBD1. Germline values: CDR1 MGHRA, CDR2 YSYEKL. This CDR3 has 15 amino acids. J lost 4 bases, V lost 3 bases, and 8 bases had no gene match. CDR3 coding DNA: TGCGCCAGCAGCCAGGCGGACAGGGAAGGTTACGAGCAGTACTTC. Translation: CASSQADREGYEQYF.

The rearrangement joins TRBV28 to TRBJ2-3; possibly TRBD2 for D (5 bases). V lost 1 base and J 0 bases, leaving 8 bases between the germline ends. Germline V gene sequence: CDR1 MDHEN, CDR2 SYDVKM. This CDR3 comprises 15 residues. The CDR3: CASSLSRGSTDTQYF. The CDR3 nucleotides are TGTGCCAGCAGTTTATCTCGGGGAAGCACAGATACGCAGTATTTT.

The rearrangement uses TRBV28 and TRBJ1-5, with 7 bases identical to TRBD1. Germline CDR1 and CDR2: MDHEN and SYDVKM. Losses at the gene ends were 10 bases for V and 9 bases for J; bases not matched to a gene: 15. The CDR3 length is 14 residues. The CDR3 DNA is TGTGCCACCCGGGGACAGTCAAGGTTAGGGCCCCAGCATTTT. Amino acid sequence: CATRGQSRLGPQHF.

The chain combines TRBV27 with TRBJ1-1; D is undetermined. Trimming pared 5 bases from V and 1 base from J, leaving 23 bases between. This CDR3 is 18 amino acids long. Germline V gene data show CDR1 as MNHEY and CDR2 as SMNVEV (reference sequence). CDR3 nucleotide sequence: TGTGCCAGCAGTCTCCGGACTTATCCCGGGCTAACGAACACTGAAGCTTTCTTT. This sequence encodes CASSLRTYPGLTNTEAFF.

The chain couples TRBV27 to TRBJ1-4; no firm D call. The V gene's germline CDR1 is MNHEY and CDR2 SMNVEV (reference sequence). V shed 6 bases and J shed 3 bases, with 11 bases lying between them. The CDR3 loop spans 14 amino acids. As DNA, the CDR3 is TGTGCCAGCAGGTCGGGGTGGGCTAATGAAAAACTGTTTTTT. Encoded protein: CASRSGWANEKLFF.

V usage is TRBV7-9 and J usage is TRBJ1-4; no firm D call. CDR3 length equals 14 residues. Germline V gene data show CDR1 as SEHNR and CDR2 as FQNEAQ (reference sequence). V gave up 5 bases and J gave up 8 bases, with 15 bases separating them. The CDR3 DNA reads as TGTGCCAGCAGCCCCCTAAAATCGGGGGAAAAACTGTTTTTT. It translates to CASSPLKSGEKLFF.

The chain employs TRBV30 and TRBJ2-7, with D perhaps matching TRBD2 (6 bases). Germline-derived CDR1 and CDR2 are GTSNPN and SVGIG (reference sequence). The CDR3 extends over 14 amino acids. V lost 4 bases to trimming and J lost 0 bases, with 13 bases between them. CDR3 residues: CAWTGGASSYEQYF. As DNA, the CDR3 is TGTGCCTGGACGGGCGGGGCGAGCTCCTACGAGCAGTACTTC.

The chain employs TRBV7-8 and TRBJ1-5; D perhaps matches TRBD1 (6 bases). This CDR3 has 16 amino acids. Trimming took 6 bases from V and 1 from J, leaving 16 bases between them. Germline loops: CDR1 SGHVS, CDR2 FQNEAQ. The CDR3 spells CASSDPWGASNQPQHF. CDR3 nucleotide sequence: TGTGCCAGCAGTGACCCTTGGGGGGCCAGCAATCAGCCCCAGCATTTT.

CDR3 DNA: TGTGCCAGCTCACCGGGGATTGATACGCAGTATTTT. Its translation: CASSPGIDTQYF. The chain is built from TRBV18 and TRBJ2-3; D is undetermined. Between the trimmed V and J ends, which lost 3 bases and 6 bases, there was a span of 7 bases. CDR3 length equals 12 residues. CDR1 and CDR2 from the germline V gene are KGHSH and LQKENI.

The J gene is TRBJ1-6, the V gene TRBV4-3; D is unclear. The V gene's germline CDR1 is LGHNA and CDR2 YSLEER. The CDR3 sequence is 13 residues long. Trimming stripped 0 bases from V and 8 bases from J, with 5 bases between. DNA of the CDR3: TGCGCCAGCAGCCAAGATTCGGATTCACCCCTCCACTTT. Protein: CASSQDSDSPLHF.

This clone occurred once. The chain has TRBV7-2 and TRBJ2-2; no reliable D call. Germline CDR1 reads SGHTA; CDR2 reads FQGNSA. Trimming took 5 bases from V and 8 from J, leaving 12 bases between them. The CDR3 length is 13 residues. In DNA, the CDR3 is TGTGCCAGCAGCATTGACATGGTGGGGGAGCTGTTTTTT. Encoded protein: CASSIDMVGELFF.

In its sample, this clone was seen once. The chain couples TRBV19 to TRBJ2-1, with 15 bases matching TRBD2. J was trimmed by 8 bases and V by 3 bases; bases with no gene match: 11. This CDR3 has 18 residues. In germline, CDR1 is LNHDA, CDR2 SQIVND (reference sequence). DNA of the CDR3: TGTGCCAGTAGTATCCCCCGGACTAGCGGGAGGGGGGTCGATGAGCAGTTCTTC. Translation gives CASSIPRTSGRGVDEQFF. Together with reference TRBV19 and TRBJ2-1, the CDR3 gives the full variable domain: DGGITQSPKYLFRKEGQNVTLSCEQNLNHDAMYWYRQDPGQGLRLIYYSQIVNDFQKGDIAEGYSVSREKKESFPLTVTSAQKNPTAFYLCASSIPRTSGRGVDEQFFGPGTRLTVL.

This clone is a singleton in its sample. The V call is TRBV7-8, the J call TRBJ1-2, with 7 bases fitting TRBD1. From germline, CDR1 is SGHVS and CDR2 FQNEAQ. Trimming took 5 bases from V and 5 from J; bases not matched to a gene: 14. The CDR3 extends over 16 amino acids. The CDR3 here is CASSQQWDRAGYGYTF. CDR3 sequence (DNA): TGTGCCAGCAGCCAGCAGTGGGACAGAGCTGGGTATGGCTACACCTTC.

Worth noting for this clone: Other DNA sequences of this sample code for an identical CDR3. The genes are TRBV19 and TRBJ2-2; tentative D call: TRBD1 (6 bases). The germline V and J ends were trimmed by 5 bases and 5 bases, with 9 bases remaining between them. The CDR3 has 13 residues. CDR1 is LNHDA, CDR2 SQIVND, per germline (reference sequence). CDR3 nucleotide sequence: TGTGCCAGTAGTGTACAGGGAACCGGGGAGCTGTTTTTT. The encoded protein is CASSVQGTGELFF.

The chain carries TRBV5-6 and TRBJ1-5; D is undetermined. CDR3 length: 14 residues. Trimming took 7 bases from V and 2 from J, leaving 13 bases between them. Germline V gene lookup returns CDR1 SGHDT and CDR2 YYEEEE. This CDR3 reads CASSVYGGNQPQHF. CDR3 DNA sequence: TGTGCCAGCTCGGTCTACGGCGGCAATCAGCCCCAGCATTTT.

The gene calls are TRBV5-4 and TRBJ1-3; possible D gene TRBD1, 6 bases. The CDR3 extends over 17 amino acids. Germline V lookup: CDR1 SGHNT, CDR2 YYREEE (reference sequence). Trimming left V 2 bases short and J 4 bases short, with 19 bases between. CDR3 loop: CASSFPGTRRGGNTIYF. In DNA, the CDR3 is TGTGCCAGCAGCTTCCCTGGGACGCGCAGGGGCGGAAACACCATATATTTT.

The chain links TRBV5-6 to TRBJ2-5; 7 nucleotides align to TRBD2. Germline V gives CDR1 SGHDT, CDR2 YYEEEE. V lost 4 bases to trimming and J lost 12 bases; unmatched junction nucleotides: 9. CDR3 length: 12 amino acids. The CDR3 sequence is CASSLGGEGEYF. CDR3 DNA: TGTGCCAGCAGCCTAGGCGGGGAGGGCGAGTACTTC.

Details on this clone: Different DNA sequences within this sample yield the same CDR3. The chain carries TRBV28 and TRBJ2-7; perhaps TRBD1 as D (5 bases). The CDR3 runs to 13 residues. Germline-derived CDR1 and CDR2 are MDHEN and SYDVKM. Trimming shortened V by 2 bases and J by 2 bases, and 7 bases separated the two germline ends. The CDR3 loop is CASSLDSTYEQYF. CDR3 nucleotide sequence: TGTGCCAGCAGTTTAGACAGTACCTACGAGCAGTACTTC.

The V and J genes are TRBV7-3 and TRBJ1-2, with TRBD1 matching over 9 bases. Germline trimming cut 4 bases from V and 4 bases from J; bases unmatched to any gene: 4. In germline, CDR1 is SGHTA, CDR2 FQGTGA. This CDR3 is built from 14 residues. The CDR3 bases are TGTGCCAGCAGCTGGGACAGGGACGGCTATGGCTACACCTTC. Translating gives CASSWDRDGYGYTF.

The V call is TRBV27, the J call TRBJ1-3, with 10 bases lining up with TRBD1. Per the germline V gene, CDR1 is MNHEY and CDR2 is SMNVEV (reference sequence). V shed 6 bases, J shed 0 bases, and the junction held 2 bases outside the gene matches. CDR3 length equals 15 residues. CDR3 loop: CASSRDRGSGNTIYF. CDR3 sequence (DNA): TGTGCCAGCAGCCGGGACAGGGGCTCTGGAAACACCATATATTTT.